The rows below give T cell receptor beta chains drawn from one sample of a study of early T cells in non-severe SARS-CoV-2 infection. TCRdb reanalysed the 5' RACE reads using MiXCR and keeps one entry per CDR3 protein. In the table there are roughly 80,000 distinct CDR3 sequences, 9% to 10% of which are singletons. The specimen was whole blood. Every receptor here comes from an adult who was a healthcare worker with PCR-confirmed SARS-CoV-2 infection or an uninfected control (not recorded which). Both conserved end residues are trimmed from each CDR3.

TRBJ2-7 | TRBV6-1 | ASLPGLYYEQY
TRBJ2-3 | TRBV3-1 | ASSQLAGGLTDTQY
TRBJ2-7 | TRBV3-1 | ATTTQGAGEQY
TRBJ1-1 | TRBV29-1 | SVEFSGGTEAF
TRBJ2-7 | TRBV3-1 | ASSQEGREVSYEQY
TRBJ2-1 | TRBV12-3/TRBV12-4 | ASSLIGTTYNEQF
TRBJ2-7 | TRBV28 | ASSPGGGSSYEQY
TRBJ2-3 | TRBV20-1 | SAHPTSGITDTQY
TRBJ1-1 | TRBV18 | ASSQGPNTEAF
TRBJ1-6 | TRBV3-1 | ASSQDQGANSPLH
TRBJ2-1 | TRBV30 | AWSMENTQYEQF
TRBJ2-1 | TRBV28 | ASTVGSSYNEQF
TRBJ2-6 | TRBV6-6 | ASSYRGSGANVLT
TRBJ2-3 | TRBV12-3/TRBV12-4 | ASSRSRPGSKDTQY
TRBJ1-5 | TRBV18 | ASSPPGSGNQPQH
TRBJ2-7 | TRBV5-1 | ASSLAVLDEQY
TRBJ2-1 | TRBV20-1 | SAKPLGTSGSKREQF
TRBJ2-7 | TRBV29-1 | SVLISVWQY
TRBJ2-1 | TRBV20-1 | SARGGAYNEQF
TRBJ2-2 | TRBV20-1 | SATISSTGELF
TRBJ2-7 | TRBV30 | AWSGSVREQY
TRBJ2-5 | TRBV5-1 | ASSLGVRTSGDGTQY
TRBJ2-1 | TRBV6-1 | ASSERRGGGEQF
TRBJ2-3 | TRBV18 | ASSPPGLGYTDTQY
TRBJ2-1 | TRBV6-4 | ASSSETGVDEQF
TRBJ2-2 | TRBV28 | ASTGGDTGELF
TRBJ2-1 | TRBV11-2 | ASSLGRTSGYNEQF
TRBJ2-3 | TRBV20-1 | SVADTQY
TRBJ2-1 | TRBV9 | ASSVAPGSYNEQF
TRBJ2-3 | TRBV7-9 | ASSSHGWDTQY
TRBJ2-4 | TRBV5-1 | ASSLDGAQGDIQY
TRBJ2-7 | TRBV28 | ASSSPRSGTSGRWVARYEQY
TRBJ1-1 | TRBV6-5 | ASSYADPNTEAF
TRBJ2-7 | TRBV6-6 | ASSYSRGIEQY
TRBJ2-2 | TRBV5-4 | ASSRPLAGSNTGELF
TRBJ2-2 | TRBV7-3 | ASSQGLADTGELF
TRBJ1-2 | TRBV20-1 | SARVAGGRNYGYT